This T cell receptor beta chain was recovered during a study of blood T cell repertoires in COVID-19 (dated by TCRdb to about 2020). As for the study more broadly: Samples from collaborators originated in the United States, Italy and Spain and spanned both the acute and convalescent phases of COVID-19. The material from the prospective study consisted of cDNA or gDNA derived from T cells, B-cell-depleted T cells, or PBMCs. Deeply sampled blood TCRbeta repertoires from subjects exposed to, actively infected with, or recovered from COVID-19 were included in the dataset. The repertoires were made available in a free public database intended to serve as a resource for research on the immune response to SARS-CoV-2. The samples were drawn from two sources: the first 160 participants of the ongoing ImmuneRACE study, and 950 to 1,500 subjects contributed by 6 global collaborators. The sample metadata nearly always contained a de-identified subject ID, COVID-19 status, age in years and sex. Where available, HLA class I and class II types were taken from metadata supplied by the sample provider and were not determined by assay-based typing. Overall study outcomes, separate from this receptor: Clinical and demographic metadata were provided uncurated, with the amount varying by source and participant.

Collaborating institutions collected whole blood in K2EDTA tubes following their own protocols. For TCRbeta analysis, collaborators shipped samples as frozen whole blood, isolated PBMCs, or DNA extracted from either of those sample types. As to this clone: No cognate antigen has been identified for it. Qualities for individual bases were not recorded, and no much larger clone is one base off.

TCRbeta CDR3 regions were amplified from genomic DNA using the immunoSEQ Assay, a bias-controlled multiplex PCR. In the authors' own workflow: Within the assay, amplification of reference gene primers was used to estimate how many nucleated cells each sample contained. To quantify the absolute abundance of each unique TCRbeta CDR3 rearrangement, sequence reads were collapsed and filtered. For each sample, productive Simpson clonality was calculated as the square root of Simpson's diversity index across productive rearrangements. The source is immuneACCESS, and TCRdb retained only in-frame sequences with V and J called. Part of the clones is not carried over; for the studies checked, unresolved V genes explain less than half of this, and the remainder is unexplained. D and trimming come from the DNA, and the V and J calls and clone size come from that table. The sample profile shows hundreds of thousands of clones; about nine tenths of them were found once. 0.72% of the sample rests with the top ten.

Reading from cysteine to phenylalanine, the CDR3 counts 12 amino acids. Only CDR3 DNA is held: 36 bases, read in frame from base 1. CDR1 and CDR2 were assigned from the germline V gene as SGHAT and FQNNGV. V loses 0 bases, J loses 8 bases, and the germline ends lie 5 bases apart. What was sequenced was peripheral blood. In this chain, TRBV11-2 is recombined with TRBJ1-3, with the D gene call left open. This TCR was sampled from a man in his forties with acute or convalescent COVID-19. Here is the DNA: TGTGCCAGCAGCTTAGACCCAGACACCATATATTTT. It translates as CASSLDPDTIYF.